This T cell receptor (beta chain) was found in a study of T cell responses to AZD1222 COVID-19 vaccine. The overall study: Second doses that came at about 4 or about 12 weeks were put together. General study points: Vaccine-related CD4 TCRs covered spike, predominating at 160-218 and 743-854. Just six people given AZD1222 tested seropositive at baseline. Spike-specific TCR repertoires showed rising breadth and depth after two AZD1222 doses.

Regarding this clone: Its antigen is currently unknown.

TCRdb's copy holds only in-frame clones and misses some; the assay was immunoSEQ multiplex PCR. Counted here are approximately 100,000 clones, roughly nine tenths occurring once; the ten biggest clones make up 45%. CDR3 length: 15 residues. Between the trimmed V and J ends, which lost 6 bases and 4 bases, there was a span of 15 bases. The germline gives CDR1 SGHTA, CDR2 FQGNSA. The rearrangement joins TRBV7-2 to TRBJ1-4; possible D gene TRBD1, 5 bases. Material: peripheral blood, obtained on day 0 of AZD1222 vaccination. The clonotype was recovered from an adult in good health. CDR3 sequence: CASSTPGRYNEKLFF. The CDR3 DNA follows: TGTGCCAGCAGTACTCCGGGACGGTATAATGAAAAACTGTTTTTT.